Sequencing of this T cell receptor beta chain was carried out in a study of T cells in localized non-small cell lung cancer. As concerns this clone: Its cognate antigen is unknown.

Study-level points and caveats: A single tumor region was sequenced, leaving heterogeneity possible. Increased T cell density in blood showed an association with longer overall survival. Maximal T cell clonality occurred in uninvolved adjacent lung, with tumor ranking below it. There were a median 57 of the top 100 tumor clones appearing in adjacent lung.

The data were produced by immunoSEQ multiplex PCR, yet TCRdb's version contains in-frame clones alone and is incomplete. The sample yields almost 35,000 clones, around 93% seen once. V lost 1 base, J lost 6 bases, and 15 bases lay in between. Germline-derived CDR1 and CDR2 are SQVTM and ANQGSEA. The CDR3 is made up of 14 amino acids. This TCR derives from a female donor older than 55 with stage I lung adenocarcinoma. The material was peripheral blood, obtained before any cancer treatment. V and J are TRBV29-1 and TRBJ1-2; a weak D match, TRBD1 (5 bases). CDR3 region: CSVEGSWTRNGYTF. DNA of the CDR3: TGCAGCGTTGAAGGGTCCTGGACACGTAATGGCTACACCTTC. Together with reference TRBV29-1 and TRBJ1-2, the CDR3 gives the full variable domain: SAVISQKPSRDICQRGTSLTIQCQVDSQVTMMFWYRQQPGQSLTLIATANQGSEATYESGFVIDKFPISRPNLTFSTLTVSNMSPEDSSIYLCSVEGSWTRNGYTFGSGTRLTVV.